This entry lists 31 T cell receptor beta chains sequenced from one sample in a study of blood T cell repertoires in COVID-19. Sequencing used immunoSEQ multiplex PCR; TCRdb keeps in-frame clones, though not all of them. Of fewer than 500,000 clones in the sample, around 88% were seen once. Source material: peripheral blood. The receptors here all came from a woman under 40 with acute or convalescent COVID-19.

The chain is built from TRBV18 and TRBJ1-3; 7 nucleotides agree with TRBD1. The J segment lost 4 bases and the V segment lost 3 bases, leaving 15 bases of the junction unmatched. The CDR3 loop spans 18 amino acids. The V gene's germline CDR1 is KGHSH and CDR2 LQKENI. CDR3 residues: CASSPKSFDRVSGNTIYF. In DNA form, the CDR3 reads TGTGCCAGCTCACCGAAGTCCTTTGACAGGGTATCAGGAAACACCATATATTTT.

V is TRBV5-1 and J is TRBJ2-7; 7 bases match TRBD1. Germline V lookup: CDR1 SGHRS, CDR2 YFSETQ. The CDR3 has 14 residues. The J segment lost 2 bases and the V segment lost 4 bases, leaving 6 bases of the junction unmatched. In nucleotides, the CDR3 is TGCGCCAGCAGCCTACGACAGGGCGCCTACGAGCAGTACTTC. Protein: CASSLRQGAYEQYF.

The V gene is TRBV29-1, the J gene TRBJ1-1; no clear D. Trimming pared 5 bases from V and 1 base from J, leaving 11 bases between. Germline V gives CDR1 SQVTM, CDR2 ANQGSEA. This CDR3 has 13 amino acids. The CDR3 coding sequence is TGCAGCGTTCCTAGGAGTTCGAACACTGAAGCTTTCTTT. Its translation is CSVPRSSNTEAFF. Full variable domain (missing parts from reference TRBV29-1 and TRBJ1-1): SAVISQKPSRDICQRGTSLTIQCQVDSQVTMMFWYRQQPGQSLTLIATANQGSEATYESGFVIDKFPISRPNLTFSTLTVSNMSPEDSSIYLCSVPRSSNTEAFFGQGTRLTVV.

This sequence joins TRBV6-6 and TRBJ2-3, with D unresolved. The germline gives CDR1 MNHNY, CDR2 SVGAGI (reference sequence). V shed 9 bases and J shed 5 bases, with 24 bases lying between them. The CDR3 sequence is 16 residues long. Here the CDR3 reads CASQYLRDRGGDTQYF. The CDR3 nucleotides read TGTGCCAGTCAATACTTAAGAGACCGAGGTGGAGATACGCAGTATTTT.

The DNA of the CDR3 is TGTGCCAGCAGCTTACGGGATAGCGGGGGGCCTACGAACACCGGGGAGCTGTTTTTT. As protein: CASSLRDSGGPTNTGELFF. The rearrangement joins TRBV7-2 to TRBJ2-2; the match to TRBD2 covers 10 bases. Trimming cost V 2 bases and J 0 bases; bases outside gene matches: 9. This CDR3 comprises 19 residues. Germline V gene sequence: CDR1 SGHTA, CDR2 FQGNSA. The complete variable domain, with remaining parts taken from reference TRBV7-2 and TRBJ2-2, reads GAGVSQSPSNKVTEKGKDVELRCDPISGHTALYWYRQSLGQGLEFLIYFQGNSAPDKSGLPSDRFSAERTGGSVSTLTIQRTQQEDSAVYLCASSLRDSGGPTNTGELFFGEGSRLTVL.

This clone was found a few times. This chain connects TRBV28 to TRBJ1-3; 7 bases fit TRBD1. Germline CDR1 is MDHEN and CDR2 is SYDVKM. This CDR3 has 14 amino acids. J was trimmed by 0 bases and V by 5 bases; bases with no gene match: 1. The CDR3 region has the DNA TGTGCCAGCAGTGGGACAGCCTCTGGAAACACCATATATTTT. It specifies CASSGTASGNTIYF. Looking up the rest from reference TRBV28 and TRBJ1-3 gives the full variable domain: DVKVTQSSRYLVKRTGEKVFLECVQDMDHENMFWYRQDPGLGLRLIYFSYDVKMKEKGDIPEGYSVSREKKERFSLILESASTNQTSMYLCASSGTASGNTIYFGEGSWLTVV.

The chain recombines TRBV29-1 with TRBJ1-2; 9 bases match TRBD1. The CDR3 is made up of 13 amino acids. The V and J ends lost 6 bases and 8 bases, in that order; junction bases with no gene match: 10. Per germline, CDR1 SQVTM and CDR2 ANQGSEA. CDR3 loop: CSVRDREFDGYTF. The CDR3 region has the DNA TGCAGCGTAAGGGACAGGGAGTTTGACGGCTACACCTTC.

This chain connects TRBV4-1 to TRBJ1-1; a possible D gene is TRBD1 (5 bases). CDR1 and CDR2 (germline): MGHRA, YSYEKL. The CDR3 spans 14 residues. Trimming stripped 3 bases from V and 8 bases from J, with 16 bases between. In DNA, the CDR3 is TGCGCCAGCAGCCATGGGGCGTTCGCCTGGGAAGCTTTCTTT. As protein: CASSHGAFAWEAFF.

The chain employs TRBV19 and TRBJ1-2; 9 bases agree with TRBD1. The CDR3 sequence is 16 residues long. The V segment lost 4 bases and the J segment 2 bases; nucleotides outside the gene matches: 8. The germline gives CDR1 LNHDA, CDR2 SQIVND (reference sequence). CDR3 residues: CASSSKSTGGNYGYTF. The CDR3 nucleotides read TGTGCCAGTAGTAGTAAGTCAACAGGGGGCAACTATGGCTACACCTTC.

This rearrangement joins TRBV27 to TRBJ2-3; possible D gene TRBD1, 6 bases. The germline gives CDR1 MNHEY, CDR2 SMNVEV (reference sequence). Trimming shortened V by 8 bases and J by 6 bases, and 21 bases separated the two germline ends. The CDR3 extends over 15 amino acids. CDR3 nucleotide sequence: TGTGCCAGCCCCCTCGGCACAGGGAATCCCGATACGCAGTATTTT. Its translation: CASPLGTGNPDTQYF.

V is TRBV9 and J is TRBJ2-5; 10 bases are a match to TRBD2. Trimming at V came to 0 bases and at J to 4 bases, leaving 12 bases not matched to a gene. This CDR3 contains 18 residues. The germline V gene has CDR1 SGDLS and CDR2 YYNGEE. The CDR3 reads CASSVGEAGGPLGETQYF. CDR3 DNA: TGTGCCAGCAGCGTAGGTGAAGCGGGGGGGCCTTTGGGAGAGACCCAGTACTTC. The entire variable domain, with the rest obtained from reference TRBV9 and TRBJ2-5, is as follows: DSGVTQTPKHLITATGQRVTLRCSPRSGDLSVYWYQQSLDQGLQFLIQYYNGEERAKGNILERFSAQQFPDLHSELNLSSLELGDSALYFCASSVGEAGGPLGETQYFGPGTRLLVL.

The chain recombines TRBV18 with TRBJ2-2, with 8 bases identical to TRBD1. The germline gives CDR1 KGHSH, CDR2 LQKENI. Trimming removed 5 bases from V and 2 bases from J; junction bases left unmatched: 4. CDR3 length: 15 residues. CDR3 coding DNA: TGTGCCAGCTCAAAGGGACAGGACAACACCGGGGAGCTGTTTTTT. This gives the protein CASSKGQDNTGELFF.

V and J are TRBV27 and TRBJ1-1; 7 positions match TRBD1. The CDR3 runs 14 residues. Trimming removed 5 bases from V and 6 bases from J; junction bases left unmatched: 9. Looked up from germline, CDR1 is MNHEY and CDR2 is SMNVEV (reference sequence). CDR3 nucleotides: TGTGCCAGCAGTCTCGGGACAGCGGCAGCTGAAGCTTTCTTT. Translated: CASSLGTAAAEAFF.

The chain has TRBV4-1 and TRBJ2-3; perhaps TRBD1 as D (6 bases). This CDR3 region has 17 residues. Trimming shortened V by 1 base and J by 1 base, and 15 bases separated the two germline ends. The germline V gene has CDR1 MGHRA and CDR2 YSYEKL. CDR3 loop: CASSQVFWDTRTDTQYF. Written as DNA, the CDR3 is TGCGCCAGCAGCCAAGTATTTTGGGACACTCGCACAGATACGCAGTATTTT.

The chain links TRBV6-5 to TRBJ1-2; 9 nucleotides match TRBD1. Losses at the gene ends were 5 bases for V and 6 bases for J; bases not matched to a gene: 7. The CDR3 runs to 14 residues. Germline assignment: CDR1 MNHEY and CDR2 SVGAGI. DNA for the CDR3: TGTGCCAGCAGTCCTATTACAGGGGGCCATGGCTACACCTTC. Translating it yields CASSPITGGHGYTF.

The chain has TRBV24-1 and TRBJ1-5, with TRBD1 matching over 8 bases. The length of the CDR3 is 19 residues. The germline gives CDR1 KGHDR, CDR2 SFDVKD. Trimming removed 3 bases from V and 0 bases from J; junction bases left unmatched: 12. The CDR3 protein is CATSDPGQEMLYSNQPQHF. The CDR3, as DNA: TGTGCCACCAGTGATCCGGGACAGGAGATGTTATATAGCAATCAGCCCCAGCATTTT.

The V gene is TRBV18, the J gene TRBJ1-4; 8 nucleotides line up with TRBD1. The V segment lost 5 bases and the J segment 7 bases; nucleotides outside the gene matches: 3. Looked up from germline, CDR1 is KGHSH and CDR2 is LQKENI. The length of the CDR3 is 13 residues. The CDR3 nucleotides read TGTGCCAGCTCAAAGGGACAGGCTGAAAAACTGTTTTTT. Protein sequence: CASSKGQAEKLFF.

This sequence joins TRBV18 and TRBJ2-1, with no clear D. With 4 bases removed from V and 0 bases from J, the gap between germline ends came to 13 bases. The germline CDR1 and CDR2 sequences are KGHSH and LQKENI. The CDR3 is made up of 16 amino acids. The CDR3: CASSLHAPSSYNEQFF. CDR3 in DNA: TGTGCCAGCTCACTTCATGCCCCGAGCTCCTACAATGAGCAGTTCTTC.

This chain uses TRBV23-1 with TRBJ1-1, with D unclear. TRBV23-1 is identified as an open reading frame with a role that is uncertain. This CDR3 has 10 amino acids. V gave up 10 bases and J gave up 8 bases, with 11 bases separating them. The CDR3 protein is CAIPWQEAFF. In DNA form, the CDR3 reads TGCGCCATCCCGTGGCAAGAAGCTTTCTTT.

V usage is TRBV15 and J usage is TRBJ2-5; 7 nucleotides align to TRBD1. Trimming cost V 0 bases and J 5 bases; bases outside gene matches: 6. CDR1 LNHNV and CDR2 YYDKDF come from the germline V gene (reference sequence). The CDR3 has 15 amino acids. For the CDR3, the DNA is TGTGCCACCAGCAGAGAGCCAGGGGGAGAGGAGACCCAGTACTTC. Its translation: CATSREPGGEETQYF.

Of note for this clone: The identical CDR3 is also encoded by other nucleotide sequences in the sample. As DNA, the CDR3 is TGTGCCAGCAGCCAAGGTACAGGGAATACTGAAGCTTTCTTT. Protein product: CASSQGTGNTEAFF. The rearrangement joins TRBV3-1 (or the pseudogene TRBV3-2) to TRBJ1-1; D might be TRBD1 (6 bases). Germline CDR1 is LGHDT and CDR2 is YNNKEL (reference sequence). V was clipped by 1 base and J by 5 bases, with 11 bases between them. The length of the CDR3 is 14 residues.

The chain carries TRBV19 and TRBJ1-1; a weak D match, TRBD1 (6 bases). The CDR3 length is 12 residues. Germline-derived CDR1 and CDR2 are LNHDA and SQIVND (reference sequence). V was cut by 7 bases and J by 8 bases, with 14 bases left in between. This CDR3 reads CASTIGGREAFF. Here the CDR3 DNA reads TGTGCCAGTACCATAGGGGGACGCGAAGCTTTCTTT.

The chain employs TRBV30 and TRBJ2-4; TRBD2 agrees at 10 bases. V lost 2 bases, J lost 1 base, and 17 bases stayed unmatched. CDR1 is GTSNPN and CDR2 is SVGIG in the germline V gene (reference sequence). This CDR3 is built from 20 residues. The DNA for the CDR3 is TGTGCCTGGAGTTCGTTTTTAAAAGCGGGGGGGCCTTTGGCCAAAAACATTCAGTACTTC. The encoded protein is CAWSSFLKAGGPLAKNIQYF.

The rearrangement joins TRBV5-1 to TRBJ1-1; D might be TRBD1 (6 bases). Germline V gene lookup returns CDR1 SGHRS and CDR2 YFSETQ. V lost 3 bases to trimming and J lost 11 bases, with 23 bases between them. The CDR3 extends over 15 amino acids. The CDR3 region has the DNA TGCGCCAGCAGCTCGATCACAGGGACGGGGTATAATGCTTTCTTT. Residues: CASSSITGTGYNAFF.

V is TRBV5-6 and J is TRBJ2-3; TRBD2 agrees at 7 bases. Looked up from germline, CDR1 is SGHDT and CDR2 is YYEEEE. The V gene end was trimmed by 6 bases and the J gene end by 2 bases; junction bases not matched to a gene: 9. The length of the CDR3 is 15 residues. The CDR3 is CASNPGGRYTDTQYF. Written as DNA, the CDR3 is TGTGCCAGCAACCCCGGGGGGAGATACACAGATACGCAGTATTTT.

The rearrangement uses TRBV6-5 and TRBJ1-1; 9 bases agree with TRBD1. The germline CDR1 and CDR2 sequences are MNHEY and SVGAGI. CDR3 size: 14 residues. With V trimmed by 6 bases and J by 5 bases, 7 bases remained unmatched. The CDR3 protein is CASRIQGAGTEAFF. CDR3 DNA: TGTGCCAGCAGGATACAGGGGGCGGGGACTGAAGCTTTCTTT.

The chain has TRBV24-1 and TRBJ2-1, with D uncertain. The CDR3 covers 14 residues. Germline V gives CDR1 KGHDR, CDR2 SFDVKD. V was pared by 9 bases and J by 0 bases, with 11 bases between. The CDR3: CATSTSLSYNEQFF. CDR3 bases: TGTGCCACCTCGACAAGCCTCTCCTACAATGAGCAGTTCTTC.

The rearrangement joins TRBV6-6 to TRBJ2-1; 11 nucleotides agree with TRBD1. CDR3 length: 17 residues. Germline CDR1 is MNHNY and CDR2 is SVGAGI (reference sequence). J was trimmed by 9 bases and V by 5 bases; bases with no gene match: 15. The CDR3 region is CASSPGNRDRGNVEQFF. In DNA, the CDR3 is TGTGCCAGCAGTCCAGGGAACCGGGACAGGGGGAATGTTGAGCAGTTCTTC.

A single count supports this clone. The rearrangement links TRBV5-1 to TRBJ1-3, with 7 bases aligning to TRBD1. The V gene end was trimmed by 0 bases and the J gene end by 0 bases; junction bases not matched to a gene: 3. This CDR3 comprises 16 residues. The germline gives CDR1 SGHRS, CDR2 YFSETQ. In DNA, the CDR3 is TGCGCCAGCAGCTTGGGAGGGACAGACTCTGGAAACACCATATATTTT. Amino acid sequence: CASSLGGTDSGNTIYF.

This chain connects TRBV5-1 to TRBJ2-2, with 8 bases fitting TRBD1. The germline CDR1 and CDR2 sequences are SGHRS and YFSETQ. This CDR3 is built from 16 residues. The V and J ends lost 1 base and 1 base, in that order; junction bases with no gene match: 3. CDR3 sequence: CASSLLGQGNTGELFF. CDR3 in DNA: TGCGCCAGCAGCTTGCTAGGACAGGGGAACACCGGGGAGCTGTTTTTT.

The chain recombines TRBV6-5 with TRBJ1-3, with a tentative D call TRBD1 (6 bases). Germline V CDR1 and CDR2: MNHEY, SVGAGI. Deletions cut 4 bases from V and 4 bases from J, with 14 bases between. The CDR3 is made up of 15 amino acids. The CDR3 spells CASSFTTGNGNTIYF. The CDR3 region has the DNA TGTGCCAGCAGTTTCACTACAGGGAACGGAAACACCATATATTTT.